This TCR beta chain appears in the sequencing data of a study of blood T cell repertoires in COVID-19. Looking at the study overall: Sites in the United States, Italy and Spain provided acute and convalescent COVID-19 samples. The cDNA or gDNA used as material had been derived from T cells, B-cell-depleted T cells, or PBMCs.

The CDR3 runs to 15 residues. Trimming took 3 bases from V and 4 from J; bases not matched to a gene: 3. Germline V lookup: CDR1 SGHVS, CDR2 FNYEAQ. In the authors' methods: Nucleated cell number was recorded as an estimate derived from reference gene primer amplification. Sequenced by immunoSEQ multiplex PCR; TCRdb stores in-frame clones only, minus some. That table gives V, J and clone size, and the DNA gave D and trimming. The table includes about 70,000 clones, approximately 90% detected once. J is TRBJ2-1 and V is TRBV7-6, with 10 bases fitting TRBD2. The sequence derives from a woman of 80 years or more with acute or convalescent COVID-19. The sequencing sample was made of peripheral blood. CDR3 sequence (DNA): TGTGCCAGCAGCTTTACTAGCGGGGTATACAATGAGCAGTTCTTC. It specifies CASSFTSGVYNEQFF.